This T cell receptor (beta chain) was documented in a study of blood T cells in healthy people across ages. This clonotype was seen only a few times. Losses at the gene ends were 0 bases for V and 7 bases for J; bases not matched to a gene: 3. The germline CDR1 and CDR2 sequences are SGHDT and YYEEEE. The CDR3 runs to 15 residues. Combining a sample-barcoded 5' primer with a J-beta primer mix, a second PCR ran for about 7 to 12 cycles. TCRdb passed the 5' RACE reads through MiXCR, listing each CDR3 protein once. The table includes hundreds of thousands of distinct CDR3 sequences, roughly 21% detected once.

Sequencing was done on a sample of blood. V and J are TRBV5-6 and TRBJ1-4; 10 positions match TRBD1. The sequence was collected from a man between 65 and 85 years old in good health. The CDR3 DNA reads as TGTGCCAGCAGCTTGGCGGGACAGGGGAGTGAAAAACTGTTTTTT. Protein sequence: CASSLAGQGSEKLFF.